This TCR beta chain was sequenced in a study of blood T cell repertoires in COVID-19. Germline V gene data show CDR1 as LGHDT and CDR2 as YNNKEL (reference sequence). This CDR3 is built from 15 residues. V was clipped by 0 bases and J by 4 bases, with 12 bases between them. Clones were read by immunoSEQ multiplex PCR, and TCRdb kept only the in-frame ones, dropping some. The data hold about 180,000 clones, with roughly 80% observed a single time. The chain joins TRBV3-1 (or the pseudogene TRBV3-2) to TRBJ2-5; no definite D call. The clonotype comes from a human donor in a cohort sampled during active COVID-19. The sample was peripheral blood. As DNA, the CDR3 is TGTGCCAGCAGCCAAGATAAGGAGCGCGGAGAGACCCAGTACTTC. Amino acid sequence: CASSQDKERGETQYF.